Detailed here is one TCR beta chain. The antigen this receptor binds is unknown. The sample holds no much larger clone one base away, and base qualities are not on file. These data originate in a study of CD8 T cells in ankylosing spondylitis (dated by TCRdb to 2016 to 2017). A note on the overall study: T cell receptor beta repertoires were profiled in healthy donors and ankylosing spondylitis patients so that disease-linked TCR variants could be found. The whole study cohort included some 100 healthy donors and 20 to 30 ankylosing spondylitis patients. Samples of peripheral blood were taken, and for ankylosing spondylitis patients, synovial fluid was collected as well. Broader findings and caveats from the paper: Some motif variants were previously reported in synovial fluid and blood of reactive arthritis patients, suggesting common disease-initiation mechanisms. A TCR beta motif of 8 or 9 highly homologous amino acid variants appeared characteristic of blood from ankylosing spondylitis patients. Significant enrichment of the disease-linked clones was reported in matched synovial fluid samples from ankylosing spondylitis patients. The disease-linked clones had a CD8+ phenotype and were found at relatively low frequencies in peripheral blood.

CDR1 is given as LNHNV and CDR2 as YYDKDF, both from the germline V gene (reference sequence). V drops 4 bases and J drops 1 base, leaving 10 bases in between. Measured from the cysteine to the phenylalanine, the CDR3 is 15 residues long. Kept here is only the CDR3 DNA, which spans 45 bases and is read in frame from base 1. Data came from an Illumina HiSeq 2500. Quantitative 5'-RACE with molecular barcodes was used to prepare TCR beta libraries. On the authors' methods: A new computational method based on a probabilistic model of VDJ rearrangement was used to identify disease-linked TCR variants. Through fastp at Q25 and MiXCR, TCRdb rebuilt clones from the public reads, retaining in-frame beta chains. A single entry per CDR3 protein holds the most common genes and DNA from its merged rows. None of the V and J calls come from the authors' own analysis; TCRdb made them. The sample table holds some 130,000 distinct CDR3 sequences, of which around 6.6% were seen once. Together, the top ten hold roughly 12% of the sample.

The sample consisted of blood, either unsorted or a sorted T cell fraction (not recorded which). The receptor's source is a female donor with ankylosing spondylitis or in good health (not recorded which). This sequence uses TRBV15 and TRBJ1-4, with a tentative D gene TRBD1 over 6 matching bases. The CDR3 protein is CATSTTQGTNEKLFF. The nucleotides are TGTGCCACCAGCACTACACAGGGAACTAATGAAAAACTGTTTTTT. The variable domain in full, with residues beyond the CDR3 obtained from the reference TRBV15 and TRBJ1-4 genes, is DAMVIQNPRYQVTQFGKPVTLSCSQTLNHNVMYWYQQKSSQAPKLLFHYYDKDFNNEADTPDNFQSRRPNTSFCFLDIRSPGLGDTAMYLCATSTTQGTNEKLFFGSGTQLSVL.